These 15 T cell receptor beta chains originate from one sample sequenced in a study of control samples from healthy donors and cancer patients. Profiling relied on immunoSEQ multiplex PCR, and the TCRdb table lists in-frame clones only, not all of them. Among approximately 70,000 clones listed, 90% were seen once. Sequencing was done on a sample of PBMCs. These receptor sequences come from a woman aged 50 to 60 with colorectal cancer.

This clone was counted a single time. This sequence joins TRBV19 and TRBJ2-5; TRBD1 or TRBD2 may be the D gene (6 bases each). CDR1 and CDR2 (germline): LNHDA, SQIVND (reference sequence). V was trimmed by 7 bases and J by 2 bases, leaving 23 bases between them. The CDR3 totals 17 residues. The CDR3 nucleotides read TGTGCCAGTACCTACCTCAGGGGCGGGGTGTGGCAAGAGACCCAGTACTTC. It codes for CASTYLRGGVWQETQYF.

The V and J genes are TRBV6-6 and TRBJ2-7; D is unclear. CDR1 and CDR2 from the germline V gene are MNHNY and SVGAGI (reference sequence). V was pared by 3 bases and J by 7 bases, with 10 bases between. The CDR3 consists of 12 residues. CDR3 region: CASSYGSWEQYF. The CDR3 DNA sequence: TGTGCCAGCAGTTATGGTAGCTGGGAGCAGTACTTC.

This clone was picked up a small number of times. CDR3 amino acids: CASSPRGTGSDTEAFF. In DNA form, the CDR3 reads TGTGCCAGCTCACCCCGGGGGACAGGGAGCGACACTGAAGCTTTCTTT. J is TRBJ1-1 and V is TRBV18, with TRBD1 identical over 9 bases. The germline gives CDR1 KGHSH, CDR2 LQKENI. Germline trimming cut 3 bases from V and 3 bases from J; bases unmatched to any gene: 8. The CDR3 has 16 residues.

The chain combines TRBV14 with TRBJ2-5; D perhaps matches TRBD1 (5 bases). CDR1 SGHDN and CDR2 FVKESK come from the germline V gene. CDR3 size: 15 residues. The V gene lost 0 bases and the J gene lost 5 bases, with 13 bases spanning the gap. CDR3 in amino acids: CASSQDIRRDETQYF. The CDR3 nucleotides read TGTGCCAGCAGCCAAGACATCCGCAGGGATGAGACCCAGTACTTC.

The gene calls are TRBV21-1 and TRBJ1-2; the table's D call, TRBD1, has no DNA check behind it. TRBV21-1 is termed a pseudogene. The CDR3 runs to 13 residues. CDR3 in DNA: TGTGCCAGCAGCAATGGCCAGGGCGGTGGCTACACCTTC. It encodes CASSNGQGGGYTF.

The rearrangement uses TRBV3-1 (or the pseudogene TRBV3-2) and TRBJ2-5; 12 nucleotides align to TRBD2. The CDR3 is 16 residues long. V dropped 0 bases and J dropped 2; count of bases not matched to a gene: 1. Germline V gives CDR1 LGHDT, CDR2 YNNKEL (reference sequence). The CDR3 DNA is TGTGCCAGCAGCCAAGAAGGACTAGCGGGACAAGAGACCCAGTACTTC. It specifies CASSQEGLAGQETQYF.

The chain is built from TRBV27 and TRBJ1-1, with 8 bases lining up with TRBD1. The CDR3 spans 14 residues. The V gene's germline CDR1 is MNHEY and CDR2 SMNVEV (reference sequence). The V segment lost 5 bases and the J segment 5 bases; nucleotides outside the gene matches: 7. Here the CDR3 DNA reads TGTGCCAGCAGTGACGGGACAGGTCGGACTGAAGCTTTCTTT. Translated: CASSDGTGRTEAFF.

The chain employs TRBV6-1 and TRBJ2-5, with D maybe TRBD1 (5 bases). Germline V CDR1 and CDR2: MNHNS, SASEGT. CDR3 length: 16 amino acids. V lost 3 bases and J lost 1, with 15 bases in between. The CDR3 sequence: CASSEGLVRGQETQYF. The CDR3 DNA is TGTGCCAGCAGTGAGGGGCTTGTGAGAGGCCAAGAGACCCAGTACTTC.

The chain joins TRBV9 to TRBJ1-2, with 9 nucleotides matching TRBD1. Germline V CDR1 and CDR2: SGDLS, YYNGEE. The CDR3 spans 15 residues. Trimming took 4 bases from V and 6 from J; bases not matched to a gene: 10. The CDR3 here is CASSPGQGQLNGYTF. The CDR3 DNA follows: TGTGCCAGCAGCCCCGGACAGGGGCAGCTTAATGGCTACACCTTC.

CDR3 amino acids: CAISDPTSGYTDEQFF. The CDR3 nucleotides are TGTGCCATCAGTGACCCGACTAGCGGCTACACGGATGAGCAGTTCTTC. The chain recombines TRBV10-3 with TRBJ2-1, with 9 bases lining up with TRBD2. V dropped 3 bases and J dropped 8; count of bases not matched to a gene: 11. Looked up from germline, CDR1 is ENHRY and CDR2 is SYGVKD. CDR3 size: 16 residues.

The chain employs TRBV7-6 and TRBJ1-6; D gene uncertain. There are 15 residues in the CDR3. Germline CDR1 and CDR2: SGHVS and FNYEAQ. The V gene lost 1 base and the J gene lost 6 bases, with 10 bases spanning the gap. CDR3 DNA sequence: TGTGCCAGCAGCTTAGATTACCAGTTTAATTCACCCCTCCACTTT. This codes for CASSLDYQFNSPLHF.

There are a few counts of this clone. CDR3 nucleotide sequence: TGTGCCAGTAGTGGACGGGACATAGAAAACATTCAGTACTTC. Encoded protein: CASSGRDIENIQYF. The chain has TRBV19 and TRBJ2-4; maybe TRBD1 (6 bases). CDR1 LNHDA and CDR2 SQIVND come from the germline V gene (reference sequence). CDR3 size: 14 residues. V lost 5 bases and J lost 5, with 13 bases in between. The whole variable domain, filled in from reference TRBV19 and TRBJ2-4, reads DGGITQSPKYLFRKEGQNVTLSCEQNLNHDAMYWYRQDPGQGLRLIYYSQIVNDFQKGDIAEGYSVSREKKESFPLTVTSAQKNPTAFYLCASSGRDIENIQYFGAGTRLSVL.

This clone was found a few times. The chain couples TRBV14 to TRBJ2-3, with D uncertain. The V gene's germline CDR1 is SGHDN and CDR2 FVKESK. The V gene lost 4 bases and the J gene lost 9 bases, with 8 bases spanning the gap. The CDR3 extends over 11 amino acids. The CDR3 is CASSRAETQYF. CDR3 coding DNA: TGTGCCAGCAGCCGGGCTGAGACGCAGTATTTT.

The rearrangement links TRBV3-1 (or the pseudogene TRBV3-2) to TRBJ2-7; a weak D match, TRBD1 (5 bases). The length of the CDR3 is 15 residues. Trimming left V 2 bases short and J 3 bases short, with 14 bases between. Per the germline V gene, CDR1 is LGHDT and CDR2 is YNNKEL (reference sequence). CDR3 amino acids: CASSQSPQGNYEQYF. The CDR3 DNA follows: TGTGCCAGCAGCCAAAGCCCGCAGGGAAACTACGAGCAGTACTTC.

The V and J genes are TRBV3-1 (or the pseudogene TRBV3-2) and TRBJ2-1; 7 bases match TRBD2. The V gene's germline CDR1 is LGHDT and CDR2 YNNKEL (reference sequence). The CDR3 loop spans 18 amino acids. V was clipped by 0 bases and J by 5 bases; unmatched bases: 13. The CDR3 nucleotides read TGTGCCAGCAGCCAAGATGGGCTAGCGGACTACTTAGACAATGAGCAGTTCTTC. The encoded protein is CASSQDGLADYLDNEQFF.